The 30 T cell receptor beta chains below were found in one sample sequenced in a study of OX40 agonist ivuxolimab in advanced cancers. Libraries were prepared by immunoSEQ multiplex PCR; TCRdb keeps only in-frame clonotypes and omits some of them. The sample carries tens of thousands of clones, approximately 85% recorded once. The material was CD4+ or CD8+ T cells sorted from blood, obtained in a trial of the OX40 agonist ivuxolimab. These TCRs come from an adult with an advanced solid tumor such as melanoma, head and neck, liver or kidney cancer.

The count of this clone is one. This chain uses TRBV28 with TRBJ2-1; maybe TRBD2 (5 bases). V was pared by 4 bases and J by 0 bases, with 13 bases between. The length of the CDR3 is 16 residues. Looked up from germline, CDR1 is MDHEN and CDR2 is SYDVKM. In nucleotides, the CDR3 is TGTGCCAGCAGTTCCCAAGTAGCGAGCTCCTACAATGAGCAGTTCTTC. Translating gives CASSSQVASSYNEQFF.

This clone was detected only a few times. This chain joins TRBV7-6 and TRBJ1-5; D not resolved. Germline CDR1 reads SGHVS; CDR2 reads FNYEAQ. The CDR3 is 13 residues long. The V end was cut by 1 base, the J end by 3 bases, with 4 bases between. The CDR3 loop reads CASSLGPNQPQHF. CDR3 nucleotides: TGTGCCAGCAGCTTAGGACCCAATCAGCCCCAGCATTTT.

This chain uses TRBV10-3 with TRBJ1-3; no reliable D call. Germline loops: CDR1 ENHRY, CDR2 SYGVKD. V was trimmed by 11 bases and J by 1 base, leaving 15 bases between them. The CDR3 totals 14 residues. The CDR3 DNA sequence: TGTGCCTCACAGCCGCGTGAGTCTGGAAACACCATATATTTT. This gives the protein CASQPRESGNTIYF.

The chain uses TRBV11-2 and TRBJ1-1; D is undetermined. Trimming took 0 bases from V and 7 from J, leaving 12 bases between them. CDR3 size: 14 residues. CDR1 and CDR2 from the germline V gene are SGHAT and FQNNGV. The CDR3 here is CASSLDDVGREAFF. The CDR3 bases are TGTGCCAGCAGCTTAGATGATGTAGGACGTGAAGCTTTCTTT.

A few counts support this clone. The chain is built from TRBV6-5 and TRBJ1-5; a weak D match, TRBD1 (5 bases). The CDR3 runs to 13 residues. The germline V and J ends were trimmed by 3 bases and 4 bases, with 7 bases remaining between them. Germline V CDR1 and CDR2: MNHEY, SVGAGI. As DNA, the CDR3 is TGTGCCAGCAGTTATCAGGGAAATCAGCCCCAGCATTTT. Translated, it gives CASSYQGNQPQHF.

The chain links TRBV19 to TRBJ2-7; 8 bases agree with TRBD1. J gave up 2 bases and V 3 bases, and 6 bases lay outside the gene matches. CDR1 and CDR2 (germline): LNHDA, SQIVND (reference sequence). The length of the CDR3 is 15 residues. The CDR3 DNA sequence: TGTGCCAGTAGTATTCTCGGACAGGGTACCTACGAGCAGTACTTC. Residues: CASSILGQGTYEQYF.

The DNA of the CDR3 is TGTGCCAGCAGCCTGCTAGCGAGCAACAATGAGCAGTTCTTC. This translates into CASSLLASNNEQFF. The V gene is TRBV5-5, the J gene TRBJ2-1; D perhaps matches TRBD2 (6 bases). The ends were cut back, 4 bases at V and 5 bases at J, with 13 bases in the middle. The CDR3 runs to 14 residues. The V gene's germline CDR1 is SGHKS and CDR2 YYEKEE (reference sequence).

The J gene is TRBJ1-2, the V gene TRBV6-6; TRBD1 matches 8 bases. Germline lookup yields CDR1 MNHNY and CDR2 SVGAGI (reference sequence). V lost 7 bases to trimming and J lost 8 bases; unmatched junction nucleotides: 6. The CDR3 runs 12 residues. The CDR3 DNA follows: TGTGCCAGCAACCCGGGACAGGTGGGCTACACCTTC. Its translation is CASNPGQVGYTF.

CDR3 amino acids: CASSLAVVAGYEQYF. The CDR3 DNA reads TGCGCCAGCAGCTTGGCGGTGGTAGCGGGATACGAGCAGTACTTC. The chain joins TRBV5-1 to TRBJ2-7; 8 bases line up with TRBD2. CDR1 is SGHRS, CDR2 YFSETQ, per germline. V was pared by 0 bases and J by 4 bases, with 6 bases of the junction left unmatched. CDR3 length equals 15 residues.

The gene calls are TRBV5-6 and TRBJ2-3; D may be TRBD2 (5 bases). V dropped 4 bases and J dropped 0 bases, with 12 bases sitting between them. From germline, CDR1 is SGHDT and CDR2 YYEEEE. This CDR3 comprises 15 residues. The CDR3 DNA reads TGTGCCAGCAGCCCCCTGGCGGGCAGCACAGATACGCAGTATTTT. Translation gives CASSPLAGSTDTQYF.

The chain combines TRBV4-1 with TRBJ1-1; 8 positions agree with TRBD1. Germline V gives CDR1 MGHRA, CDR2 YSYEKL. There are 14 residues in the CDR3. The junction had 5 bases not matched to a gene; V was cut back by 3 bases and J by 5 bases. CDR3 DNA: TGCGCCAGCAGCCAGGCAGGGGGCTTGACTGAAGCTTTCTTT. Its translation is CASSQAGGLTEAFF.

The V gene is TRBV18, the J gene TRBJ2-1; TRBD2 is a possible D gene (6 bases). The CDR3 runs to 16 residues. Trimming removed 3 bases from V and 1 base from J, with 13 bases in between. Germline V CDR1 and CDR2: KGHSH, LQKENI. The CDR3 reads CASSPGQGGSYNEQFF. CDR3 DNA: TGTGCCAGCTCACCGGGGCAGGGAGGTTCCTACAATGAGCAGTTCTTC.

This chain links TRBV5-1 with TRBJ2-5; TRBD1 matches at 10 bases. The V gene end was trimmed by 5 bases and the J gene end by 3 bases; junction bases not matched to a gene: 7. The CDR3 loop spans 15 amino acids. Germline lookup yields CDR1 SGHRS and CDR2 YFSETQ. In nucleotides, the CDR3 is TGCGCCAGCAGGAATAGGGGGACAGGGGAAGAGACCCAGTACTTC. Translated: CASRNRGTGEETQYF.

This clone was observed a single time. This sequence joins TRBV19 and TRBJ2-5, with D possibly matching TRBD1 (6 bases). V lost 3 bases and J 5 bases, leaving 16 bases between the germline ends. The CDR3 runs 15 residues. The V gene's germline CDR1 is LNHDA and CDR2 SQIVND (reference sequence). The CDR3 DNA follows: TGTGCCAGTAGTATCCTCACGGGCAGGGGTGAGACCCAGTACTTC. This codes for CASSILTGRGETQYF.

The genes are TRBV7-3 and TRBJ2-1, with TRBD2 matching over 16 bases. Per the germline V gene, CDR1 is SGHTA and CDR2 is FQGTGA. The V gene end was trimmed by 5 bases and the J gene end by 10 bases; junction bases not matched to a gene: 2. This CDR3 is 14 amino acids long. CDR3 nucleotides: TGTGCCAGCAGCGGGACTAGCGGGAGGGGAGAGCAGTTCTTC. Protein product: CASSGTSGRGEQFF.

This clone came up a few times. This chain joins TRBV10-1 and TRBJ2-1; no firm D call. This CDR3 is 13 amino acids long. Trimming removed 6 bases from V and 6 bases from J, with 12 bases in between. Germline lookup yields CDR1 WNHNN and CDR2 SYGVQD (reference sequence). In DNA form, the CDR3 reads TGCGCCAGCAGCCGAGAAGTTACCAATGAGCAGTTCTTC. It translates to CASSREVTNEQFF.

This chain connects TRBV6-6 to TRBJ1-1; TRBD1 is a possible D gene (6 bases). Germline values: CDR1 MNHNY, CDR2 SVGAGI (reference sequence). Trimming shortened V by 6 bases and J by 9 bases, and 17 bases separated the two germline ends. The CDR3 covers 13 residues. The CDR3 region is CASRTGEDRQAFF. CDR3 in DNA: TGTGCCAGCAGGACCGGCGAGGACAGACAAGCTTTCTTT.

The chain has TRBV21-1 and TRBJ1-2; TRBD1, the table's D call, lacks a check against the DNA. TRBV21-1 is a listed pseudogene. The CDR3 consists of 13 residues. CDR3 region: CASSMTAYYGYTF. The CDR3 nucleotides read TGTGCCAGCAGCATGACAGCTTACTATGGCTACACCTTC.

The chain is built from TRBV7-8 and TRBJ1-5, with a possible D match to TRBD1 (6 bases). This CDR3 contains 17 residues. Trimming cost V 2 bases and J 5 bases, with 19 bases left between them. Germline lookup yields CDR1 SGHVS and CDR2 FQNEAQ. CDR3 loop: CASSLFIGGAADQPQHF. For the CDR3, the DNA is TGTGCCAGCAGCTTATTTATAGGGGGGGCGGCGGATCAGCCCCAGCATTTT.

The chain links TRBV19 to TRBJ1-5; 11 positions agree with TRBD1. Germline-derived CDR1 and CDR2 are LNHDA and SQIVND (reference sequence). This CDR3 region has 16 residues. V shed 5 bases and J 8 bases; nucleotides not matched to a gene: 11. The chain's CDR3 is CASSWTGGAAAEPQHF. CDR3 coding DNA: TGTGCCAGTAGTTGGACAGGGGGCGCCGCGGCTGAGCCCCAGCATTTT. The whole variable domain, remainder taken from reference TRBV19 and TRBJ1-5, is DGGITQSPKYLFRKEGQNVTLSCEQNLNHDAMYWYRQDPGQGLRLIYYSQIVNDFQKGDIAEGYSVSREKKESFPLTVTSAQKNPTAFYLCASSWTGGAAAEPQHFGDGTRLSIL.

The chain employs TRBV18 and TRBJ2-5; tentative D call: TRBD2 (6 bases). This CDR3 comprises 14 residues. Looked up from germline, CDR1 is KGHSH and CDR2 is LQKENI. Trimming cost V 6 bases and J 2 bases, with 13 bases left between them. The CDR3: CASSGGLDQETQYF. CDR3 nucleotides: TGTGCCAGCTCGGGGGGACTGGATCAAGAGACCCAGTACTTC.

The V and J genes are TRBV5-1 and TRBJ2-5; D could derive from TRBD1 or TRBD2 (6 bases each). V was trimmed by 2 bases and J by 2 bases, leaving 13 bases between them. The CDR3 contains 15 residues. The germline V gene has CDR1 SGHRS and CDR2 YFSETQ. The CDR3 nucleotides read TGCGCCAGCAGCTTAGGGGGAGGACCACAAGAGACCCAGTACTTC. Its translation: CASSLGGGPQETQYF. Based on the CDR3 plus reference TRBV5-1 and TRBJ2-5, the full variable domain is KAGVTQTPRYLIKTRGQQVTLSCSPISGHRSVSWYQQTPGQGLQFLFEYFSETQRNKGNFPGRFSGRQFSNSRSEMNVSTLELGDSALYLCASSLGGGPQETQYFGPGTRLLVL.

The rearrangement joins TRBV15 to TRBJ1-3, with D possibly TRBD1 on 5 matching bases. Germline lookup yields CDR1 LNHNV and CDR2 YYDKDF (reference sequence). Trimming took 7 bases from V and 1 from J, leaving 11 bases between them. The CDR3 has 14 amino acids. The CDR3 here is CATTPGTSGNTIYF. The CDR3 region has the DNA TGTGCCACCACACCCGGGACGTCTGGAAACACCATATATTTT.

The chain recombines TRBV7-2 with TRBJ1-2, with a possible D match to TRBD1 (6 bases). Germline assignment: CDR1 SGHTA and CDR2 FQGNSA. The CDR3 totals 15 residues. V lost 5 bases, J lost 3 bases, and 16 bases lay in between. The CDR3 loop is CASSPLVGADYGYTF. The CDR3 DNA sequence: TGTGCCAGCAGCCCATTGGTGGGGGCAGACTATGGCTACACCTTC.

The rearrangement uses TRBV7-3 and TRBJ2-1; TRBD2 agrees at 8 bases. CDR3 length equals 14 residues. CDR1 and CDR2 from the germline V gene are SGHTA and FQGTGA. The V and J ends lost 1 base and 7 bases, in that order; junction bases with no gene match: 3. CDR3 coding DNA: TGTGCCAGCAGCTTAAATAGCGGGACGAATGAGCAGTTCTTC. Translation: CASSLNSGTNEQFF.

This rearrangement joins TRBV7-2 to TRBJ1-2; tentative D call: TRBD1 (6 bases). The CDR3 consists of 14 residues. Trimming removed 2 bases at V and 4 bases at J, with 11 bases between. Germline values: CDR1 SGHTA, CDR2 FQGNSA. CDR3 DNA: TGTGCCAGCAGCTTAAATGTGGGGGCCTATGGCTACACCTTC. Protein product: CASSLNVGAYGYTF.

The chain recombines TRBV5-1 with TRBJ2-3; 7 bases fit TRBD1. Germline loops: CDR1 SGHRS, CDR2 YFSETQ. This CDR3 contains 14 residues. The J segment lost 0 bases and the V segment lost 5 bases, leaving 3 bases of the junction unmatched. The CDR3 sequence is CASRGQTSTDTQYF. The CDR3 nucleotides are TGCGCCAGCAGGGGACAGACTAGCACAGATACGCAGTATTTT.

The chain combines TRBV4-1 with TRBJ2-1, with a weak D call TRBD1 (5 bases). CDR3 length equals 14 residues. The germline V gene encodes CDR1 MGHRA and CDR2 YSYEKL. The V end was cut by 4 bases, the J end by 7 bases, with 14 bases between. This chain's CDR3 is CASSRNLQGNEQFF. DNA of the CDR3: TGCGCCAGCAGCCGAAACCTGCAGGGTAATGAGCAGTTCTTC.

DNA for the CDR3: TGTGCCAGCAGCTTAGTCTCCAGTTTGAACACTGAAGCTTTCTTT. Its protein product is CASSLVSSLNTEAFF. The rearrangement links TRBV7-2 to TRBJ1-1; D unresolved. Trimming cost V 1 base and J 0 bases, with 9 bases left between them. CDR3 length equals 15 residues. From germline, CDR1 is SGHTA and CDR2 FQGNSA.

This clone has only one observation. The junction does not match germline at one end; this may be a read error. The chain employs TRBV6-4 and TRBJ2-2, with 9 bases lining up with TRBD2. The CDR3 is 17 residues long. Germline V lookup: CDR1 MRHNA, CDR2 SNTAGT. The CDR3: CASKGRLGLARHRGAVF. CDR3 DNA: TGTGCCAGCAAGGGTAGGTTGGGACTAGCAAGACACCGGGGAGCTGTTTTT.